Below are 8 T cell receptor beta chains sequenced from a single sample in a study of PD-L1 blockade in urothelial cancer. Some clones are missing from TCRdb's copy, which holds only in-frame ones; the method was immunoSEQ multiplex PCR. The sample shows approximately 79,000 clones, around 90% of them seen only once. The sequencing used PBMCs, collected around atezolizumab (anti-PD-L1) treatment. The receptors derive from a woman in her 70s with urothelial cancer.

The CDR3 sequence is CASSLAVRSNTDTQYF. DNA for the CDR3: TGCGCCAGCAGCTTGGCGGTCAGGTCAAACACAGATACGCAGTATTTT. The chain couples TRBV5-1 to TRBJ2-3; no firm D call. CDR1 and CDR2 from the germline V gene are SGHRS and YFSETQ. The CDR3 sequence is 16 residues long. The V end lost 0 bases, the J end lost 2 bases, and 13 bases lay between the germline ends.

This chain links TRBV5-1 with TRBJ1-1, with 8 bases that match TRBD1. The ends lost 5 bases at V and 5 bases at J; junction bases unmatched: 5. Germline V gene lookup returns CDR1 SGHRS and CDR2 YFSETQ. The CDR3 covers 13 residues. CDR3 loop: CASRLQGETEAFF. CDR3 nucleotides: TGCGCCAGCAGATTACAGGGGGAGACTGAAGCTTTCTTT.

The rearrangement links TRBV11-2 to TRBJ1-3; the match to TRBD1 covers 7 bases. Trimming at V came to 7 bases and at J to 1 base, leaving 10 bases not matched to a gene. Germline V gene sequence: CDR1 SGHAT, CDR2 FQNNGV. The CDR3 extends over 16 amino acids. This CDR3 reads CASTQGVSRSGNTIYF. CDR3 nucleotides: TGTGCCAGCACGCAGGGGGTATCTAGGTCTGGAAACACCATATATTTT.

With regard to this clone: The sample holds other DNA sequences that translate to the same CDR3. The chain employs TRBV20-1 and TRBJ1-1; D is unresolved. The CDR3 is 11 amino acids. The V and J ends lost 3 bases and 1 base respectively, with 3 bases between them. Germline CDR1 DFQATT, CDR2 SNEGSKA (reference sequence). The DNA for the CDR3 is TGCAGTGCTAGTAGGAACACTGAAGCTTTCTTT. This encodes CSASRNTEAFF.

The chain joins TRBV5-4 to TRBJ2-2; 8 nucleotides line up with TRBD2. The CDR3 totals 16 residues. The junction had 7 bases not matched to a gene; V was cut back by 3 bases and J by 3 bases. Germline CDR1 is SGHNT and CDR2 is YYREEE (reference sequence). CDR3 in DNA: TGTGCCAGCAGCTCCGGGACTAGATTGCACACCGGGGAGCTGTTTTTT. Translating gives CASSSGTRLHTGELFF.

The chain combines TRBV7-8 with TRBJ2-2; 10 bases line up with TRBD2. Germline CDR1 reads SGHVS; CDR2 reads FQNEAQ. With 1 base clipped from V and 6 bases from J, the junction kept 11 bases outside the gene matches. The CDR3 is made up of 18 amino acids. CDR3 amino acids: CASSLGAGLAGEAGELFF. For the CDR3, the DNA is TGTGCCAGCAGCTTAGGGGCTGGGCTAGCGGGAGAGGCCGGGGAGCTGTTTTTT.

The CDR3 nucleotides read TGTGCCAGCAGCTTAGGTTCTGGAGCCCGGGAGAGGGAGACCCAGTACTTC. It is translated as CASSLGSGARERETQYF. V and J are TRBV7-9 and TRBJ2-5; tentative D call: TRBD2 (6 bases). This CDR3 spans 17 amino acids. Germline-derived CDR1 and CDR2 are SEHNR and FQNEAQ (reference sequence). Trimming pared 1 base from V and 5 bases from J, leaving 20 bases between.

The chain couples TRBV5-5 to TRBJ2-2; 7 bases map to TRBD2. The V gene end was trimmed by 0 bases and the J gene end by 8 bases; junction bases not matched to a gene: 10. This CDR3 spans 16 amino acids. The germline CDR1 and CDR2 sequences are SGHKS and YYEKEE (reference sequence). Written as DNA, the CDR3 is TGTGCCAGCAGCTTGGCGATTGGAGCGGGAAGGGGGGAGCTGTTTTTT. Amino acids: CASSLAIGAGRGELFF.